The clone carrying this TCR beta chain was seen once. CDR1 is SGHTA, CDR2 FQGNSA, per germline. J gave up 11 bases and V 1 base, and 3 bases lay outside the gene matches. CDR3 size: 14 residues. Only in-frame clones appear in the TCRdb table, and some are missing; sequencing was by immunoSEQ multiplex PCR. The sample records 350,000 to 500,000 clones, about 88% being singletons. This entry belongs to a study of blood T cell repertoires in COVID-19. Looking at the study overall: The United States, Italy and Spain provided the acute and convalescent COVID-19 samples. Sources were T cells, B-cell-depleted T cells, or PBMCs; the material itself was cDNA or gDNA.

Each exposed participant met a COVID-19 case in the 2 weeks preceding study entry. The receptor comes from a woman younger than 35 who had been exposed to COVID-19. The chain couples TRBV7-2 to TRBJ2-1; 12 nucleotides line up with TRBD2. The source material was PBMCs or T cells enriched from blood (not recorded which). For the CDR3, the DNA is TGTGCCAGCAGCTTAGGACTAGCGGGGGACAAGCAGTTCTTC. It translates to CASSLGLAGDKQFF.